Listed here is a single T cell receptor beta chain. What it binds is not known. The data were obtained in a study of cytomegalovirus exposure and HLA in healthy donors. The CDR3 covers 16 residues. V shed 6 bases and J shed 4 bases, with 20 bases lying between them. Germline CDR1 and CDR2: SNHLY and FYNNEI. This PCR relied on a set of 60 Vbeta primers and 13 Jbeta primers. Profiling relied on immunoSEQ multiplex PCR, and the TCRdb table lists in-frame clones only, not all of them. The table includes about 150,000 clones, roughly 80% detected once. Points from the study as a whole: Of the V segments, some could not be distinguished, including TRBV6-2 and TRBV6-3, and were excluded.

This receptor was taken from a male donor in good health and CMV-seronegative. The source material was PBMCs. The rearrangement joins TRBV2 to TRBJ2-3; D might be TRBD2 (6 bases). The DNA for the CDR3 is TGTGCCAGCAGCCAAGGGACCGCCGGCGGGGCAGATACGCAGTATTTT. Its protein is CASSQGTAGGADTQYF.